This TCR beta chain is drawn from a study of monozygotic twins with inflammatory bowel disease. Template switching introduced UMIs that contain a 6-nucleotide sample barcode. TCRdb reprocessed the 5' RACE reads, keeping one entry per CDR3 protein, no DNA. This table lists a few hundred thousand distinct CDR3 sequences. The CDR3 spans 12 residues. Study findings and constraints: Lower sharing of clonotypes with other individuals was seen in IBD patients than in healthy twins. This was most marked in patients showing signs of disease activity.

Points on this clonotype: Its target is unknown.

Sequencing input: blood. V gene TRBV12-3 or TRBV12-4 combines with J gene TRBJ1-2. The clonotype originates from a human donor with ulcerative colitis or Crohn's disease, or a healthy co-twin of an affected twin (not recorded which). CDR3 amino acids: CASSPLIAGYTF.